This T cell receptor (beta chain) came from a study of T cells in Graves' hyperthyroidism and ophthalmopathy. This clonotype was counted a few times. Antigen specificity is unknown. General study results and limits: Ophthalmopathy was told apart from stable hyperthyroidism by a 13 V-J model.

Using RNA transcripts as the source, TCR beta CDR3 regions were amplified. The HTBI primer set served for first-round RT-PCR of the TCR CDR3. From the multiplex PCR reads, TCRdb called clonotypes with MiXCR, one entry per CDR3 protein. The sample records over 500,000 distinct CDR3 sequences, about 15% being singletons. Clinical symptoms, serum thyroxine, TRAb, thyroid ultrasound and orbital computed tomography informed diagnoses. It was roughly 10 ml of fresh peripheral blood that supplied the PBMCs. Source material: blood. The receptor's source is a woman between 40 and 55 years old with Graves' hyperthyroidism.

The CDR3 protein is CASSENGHSSSTDTQYF. In nucleotides, the CDR3 is TGTGCCAGCAGTGAAAACGGGCACAGTTCTAGCACAGATACGCAGTATTTT. V gene TRBV25-1 combines with J gene TRBJ2-3; no definite D call. This CDR3 comprises 17 residues. CDR1 is MGHDK, CDR2 SYGVNS, per germline. V was cut by 2 bases and J by 0 bases, with 15 bases left in between.